This TCR beta chain derives from a study of blood T cell repertoires in COVID-19. Study-level information: The study drew acute and convalescent COVID-19 samples from the United States, Italy and Spain. Sources were T cells, B-cell-depleted T cells, or PBMCs; the material itself was cDNA or gDNA.

Looked up from germline, CDR1 is LNHDA and CDR2 is SQIVND (reference sequence). The CDR3 has 14 amino acids. V was pared by 7 bases and J by 4 bases, with 14 bases between. Original processing methods: The authors estimated nucleated cell counts from reference gene primer amplification. The method was immunoSEQ multiplex PCR; TCRdb's version includes in-frame clones alone and lacks a portion of them. Clone size and V and J calls were adopted from that table, with D and trimming inferred from the DNA. The table has 35,000 to 40,000 clones, 75% to 90% seen once; the top ten hold about an eighth. Sequencing was performed on peripheral blood. This chain joins TRBV19 and TRBJ1-5; D might be TRBD1 (5 bases). The TCR originated in a man between 65 and 85 years old with acute or convalescent COVID-19. The CDR3 is CASKGGTVNQPQHF. CDR3 in DNA: TGTGCCAGTAAGGGAGGGACGGTAAATCAGCCCCAGCATTTT.